What follows is one T cell receptor beta chain and its context. What it binds is unknown. The data derive from a study of identifying expanded T cells in peripheral blood. Study conclusions and caveats: Differentially abundant clones: around 1.1 between replicates, around 17 at 2 to 3 weeks, less than 20 at four. Variance in clone template counts between approximately 2-week samples significantly increased with total template count across all healthy donors.

The V gene's germline CDR1 is SGDLS and CDR2 YYNGEE. The CDR3 has 15 amino acids. The V and J ends lost 0 bases and 4 bases respectively, with 10 bases between them. Collection occurred without any documented infections or immune events in donors. Only in-frame clones appear in the TCRdb table, and some are missing; sequencing was by immunoSEQ multiplex PCR. This sample has about 76,000 clones; roughly 86% occur once, and the top ten carry 15% to 20%. This clonotype originated in a person aged 18 to 75 in good health. Sequenced input: blood. The V and J genes are TRBV9 and TRBJ2-2; D unclear. Here the CDR3 DNA reads TGTGCCAGCAGCGTAGCCGGCAGCTCCACCGGGGAGCTGTTTTTT. The encoded protein is CASSVAGSSTGELFF.